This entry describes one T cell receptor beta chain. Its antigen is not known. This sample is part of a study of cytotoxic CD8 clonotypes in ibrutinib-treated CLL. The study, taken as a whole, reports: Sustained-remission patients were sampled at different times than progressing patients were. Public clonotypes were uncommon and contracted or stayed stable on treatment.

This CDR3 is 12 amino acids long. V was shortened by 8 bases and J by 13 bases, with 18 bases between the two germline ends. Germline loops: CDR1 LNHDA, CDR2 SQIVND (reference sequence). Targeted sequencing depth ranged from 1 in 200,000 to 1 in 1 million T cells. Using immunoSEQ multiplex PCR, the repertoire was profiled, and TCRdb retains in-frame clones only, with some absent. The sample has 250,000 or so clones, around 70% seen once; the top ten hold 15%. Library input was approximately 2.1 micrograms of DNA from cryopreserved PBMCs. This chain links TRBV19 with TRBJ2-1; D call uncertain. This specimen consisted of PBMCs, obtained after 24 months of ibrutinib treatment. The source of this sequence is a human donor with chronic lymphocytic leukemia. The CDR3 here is CASGDDPSEQFF. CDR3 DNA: TGTGCCAGTGGAGACGATCCCAGCGAACAGTTCTTC.